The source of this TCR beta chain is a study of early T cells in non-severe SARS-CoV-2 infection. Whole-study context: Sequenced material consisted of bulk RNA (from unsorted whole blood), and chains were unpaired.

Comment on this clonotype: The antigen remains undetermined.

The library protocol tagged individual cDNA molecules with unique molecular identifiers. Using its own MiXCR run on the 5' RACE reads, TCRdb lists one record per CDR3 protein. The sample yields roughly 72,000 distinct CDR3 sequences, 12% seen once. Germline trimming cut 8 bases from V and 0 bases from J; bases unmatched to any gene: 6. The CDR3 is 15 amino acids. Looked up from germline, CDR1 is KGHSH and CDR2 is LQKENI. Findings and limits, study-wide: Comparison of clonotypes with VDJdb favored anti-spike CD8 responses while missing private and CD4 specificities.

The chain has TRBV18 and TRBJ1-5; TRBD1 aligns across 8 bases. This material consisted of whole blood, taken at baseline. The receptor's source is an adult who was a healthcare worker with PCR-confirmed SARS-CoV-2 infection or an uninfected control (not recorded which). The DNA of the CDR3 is TGTGCCAGCACCCAGGGGGCGGATAGCAATCAGCCCCAGCATTTT. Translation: CASTQGADSNQPQHF. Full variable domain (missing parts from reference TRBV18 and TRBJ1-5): NAGVMQNPRHLVRRRGQEARLRCSPMKGHSHVYWYRQLPEEGLKFMVYLQKENIIDESGMPKERFSAEFPKEGPSILRIQQVVRGDSAAYFCASTQGADSNQPQHFGDGTRLSIL.